Sequencing of this T cell receptor (beta chain) was carried out in a study of cytomegalovirus exposure and HLA in healthy donors. Points from the study as a whole: Being productive about 87% or about 30% of the time was typical of most TCR beta V segments in an earlier analysis. In vitro work confirmed that three CMV-associated chains recognize CMV antigens. Sequences of the TCR beta chain were said to predict the HLA-A and HLA-B alleles of most subjects accurately.

Worth noting for this clone: The target antigen is unknown.

PCR involved 60 Vbeta and 13 Jbeta primers. TCRdb keeps only in-frame clones here, not all; method: immunoSEQ multiplex PCR. The sample carries over 150,000 clones, over 65% recorded once. This receptor was obtained from a woman in her sixties or seventies in good health and CMV-seropositive. Sequencing input: PBMCs.

The CDR3 loop reads CASSLEVRSAGELFF. CDR3 coding DNA: TGCGCCAGCAGCTTGGAGGTCAGGTCGGCCGGGGAGCTGTTTTTT. The rearrangement links TRBV5-1 to TRBJ2-2, with D hard to call. Germline loops: CDR1 SGHRS, CDR2 YFSETQ. V shed 0 bases and J shed 6 bases, with 12 bases lying between them. CDR3 length: 15 residues.